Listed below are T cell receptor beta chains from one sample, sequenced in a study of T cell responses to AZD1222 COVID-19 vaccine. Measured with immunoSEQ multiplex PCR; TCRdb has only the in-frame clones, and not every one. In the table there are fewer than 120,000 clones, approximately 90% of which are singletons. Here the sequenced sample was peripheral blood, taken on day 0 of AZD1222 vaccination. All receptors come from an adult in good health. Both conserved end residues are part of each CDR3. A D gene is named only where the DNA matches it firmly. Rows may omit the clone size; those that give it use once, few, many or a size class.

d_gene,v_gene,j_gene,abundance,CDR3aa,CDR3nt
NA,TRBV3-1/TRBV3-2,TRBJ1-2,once,CASSQFRSLGYTF,TGTGCCAGCAGCCAATTCAGGAGTTTAGGCTACACCTTC
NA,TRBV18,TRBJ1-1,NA,CASSPQSQANGNTEAFF,TGTGCCAGCTCACCTCAATCACAGGCAAACGGGAACACTGAAGCTTTCTTT
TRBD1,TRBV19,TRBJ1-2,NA,CASSIILAGGSYGYTF,TGTGCCAGTAGTATAATTTTGGCAGGGGGATCCTATGGCTACACCTTC
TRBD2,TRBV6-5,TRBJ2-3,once,CASSYHGLGLRDTQYF,TGTGCCAGCAGTTACCACGGACTAGGCCTAAGGGATACGCAGTATTTT
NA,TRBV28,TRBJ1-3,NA,CASSLLGRRNTIYF,TGTGCCAGCAGTTTATTAGGCAGGCGAAACACCATATATTTT
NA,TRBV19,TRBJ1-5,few,CASSIGAGRSNQPQHF,TGTGCCAGTAGTATCGGGGCAGGGAGGAGCAATCAGCCCCAGCATTTT
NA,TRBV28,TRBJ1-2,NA,CASSHNGGANYGYTF,TGTGCCAGCAGCCACAATGGGGGGGCTAACTATGGCTACACCTTC
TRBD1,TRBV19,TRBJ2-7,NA,CASSMGQGSYEQYF,TGTGCCAGTAGTATGGGACAGGGCTCCTACGAGCAGTACTTC
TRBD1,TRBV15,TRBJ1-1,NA,CATSRGSGGLTEAFF,TGTGCCACCAGCAGAGGCTCAGGGGGCCTTACTGAAGCTTTCTTT
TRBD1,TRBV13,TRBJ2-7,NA,CASSHTDRVEQYF,TGTGCCAGCAGCCACACGGACAGGGTTGAGCAGTACTTC
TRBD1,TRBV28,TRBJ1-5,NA,CASSLGVGQELYSNQPQHF,TGTGCCAGCAGTTTAGGTGTGGGACAGGAATTGTATAGCAATCAGCCCCAGCATTTT
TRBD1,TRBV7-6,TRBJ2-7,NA,CASSSRTGGQQYF,TGTGCCAGCAGCTCCCGGACAGGAGGCCAGCAGTACTTC
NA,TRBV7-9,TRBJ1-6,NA,CASSLDSHLSLHF,TGTGCCAGCAGCTTAGACAGCCATCTTTCCCTCCACTTT
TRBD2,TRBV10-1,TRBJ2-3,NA,CASSEYSVASGGGGTDTQYF,TGCGCCAGCAGTGAGTACTCGGTGGCTAGCGGGGGGGGTGGCACAGATACGCAGTATTTT
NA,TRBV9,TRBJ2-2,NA,CASSPGRVSGELFF,TGTGCCAGCAGCCCAGGCAGAGTGTCCGGGGAGCTGTTTTTT
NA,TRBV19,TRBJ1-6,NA,CASSIGFGATEDSPLHF,TGTGCCAGTAGTATAGGGTTCGGGGCCACGGAGGATTCACCCCTCCACTTT
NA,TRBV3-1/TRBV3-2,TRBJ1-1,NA,CASSLWAGEAFF,TGTGCCAGCAGCCTATGGGCAGGAGAAGCTTTCTTT
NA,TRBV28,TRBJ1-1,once,CASGSDGAEAFF,TGTGCCAGCGGTAGTGACGGGGCTGAAGCTTTCTTT
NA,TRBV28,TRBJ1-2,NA,CASSPRTDSAGYTF,TGTGCCAGCAGTCCCCGGACGGACAGTGCAGGCTACACCTTC
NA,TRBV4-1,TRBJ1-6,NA,CASSHFGKSGSPLHF,TGCGCCAGCAGCCACTTTGGAAAATCGGGTTCACCCCTCCACTTT
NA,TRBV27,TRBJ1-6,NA,CASPCAQEQANSPLHF,TGTGCCAGCCCATGCGCCCAAGAGCAGGCAAATTCACCCCTCCACTTT
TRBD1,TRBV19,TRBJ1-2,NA,CASSLGGGGYTF,TGTGCCAGTAGCCTAGGGGGCGGAGGCTACACCTTC